These 17 T cell receptor beta chains originate from one sample sequenced in a study of regulatory T cells in long-lasting Graves disease. Sequencing libraries for TCR beta were prepared with iRepertoire HTBI primers and Arm-PCR of CDR3 regions. TCRdb itself ran the multiplex PCR reads through MiXCR, one entry per CDR3 protein. This table holds about 560,000 distinct CDR3 sequences, around 15% found once. Indicated time point: newly diagnosed GD, antithyroid drugs for less than 3 months. RNA from PBMCs was the source of the TCR library. The same specimen was also included in a second study, on T cells in Graves' hyperthyroidism and ophthalmopathy.

Specimen: peripheral blood mononuclear cells (PBMCs), collected at new diagnosis, from a patient treated with antithyroid drugs. Every receptor here comes from a man aged 18 to 29 with Graves disease.

The chain uses TRBV19 and TRBJ2-7; tentative D call: TRBD1 (6 bases). V lost 4 bases, J lost 3 bases, and 7 bases lay in between. The germline V gene encodes CDR1 LNHDA and CDR2 SQIVND (reference sequence). CDR3 size: 12 residues. In DNA form, the CDR3 reads TGTGCCAGTAGTAAGGGGGTCTACGAGCAGTACTTC. It yields the protein CASSKGVYEQYF.

There are many counts of this clonotype. This chain joins TRBV12-3 or TRBV12-4 and TRBJ2-1; 11 nucleotides agree with TRBD1. The junction had 4 bases not matched to a gene; V was cut back by 1 base and J by 5 bases. The CDR3 has 16 residues. CDR3 DNA: TGTGCCAGCAGTTTAGAGGGACAGGGGGATGACAATGAGCAGTTCTTC. Protein: CASSLEGQGDDNEQFF.

This clonotype was counted ten times or more. The chain links TRBV7-2 to TRBJ1-1; TRBD1 might be the D (5 bases). Germline V gene data show CDR1 as SGHTA and CDR2 as FQGNSA. This CDR3 has 14 amino acids. With 6 bases removed from V and 1 base from J, the gap between germline ends came to 12 bases. This chain's CDR3 is CASSYRTGNTEAFF. The CDR3 nucleotides are TGTGCCAGCAGTTACCGCACAGGGAACACTGAAGCTTTCTTT.

The rearrangement joins TRBV6-1 to TRBJ2-4, with 7 bases matching TRBD2. This CDR3 contains 15 residues. CDR1 and CDR2 from the germline V gene are MNHNS and SASEGT. The CDR3 region is CVRPTGGGFMDIQYF. CDR3 in DNA: TGTGTCAGACCCACCGGCGGGGGTTTTATGGACATTCAGTACTTC.

This clonotype was observed a few times. This chain uses TRBV4-1 with TRBJ1-2; 11 bases are a match to TRBD1. This CDR3 is built from 16 residues. CDR1 and CDR2 (germline): MGHRA, YSYEKL. J gave up 3 bases and V 4 bases, and 7 bases lay outside the gene matches. CDR3 nucleotide sequence: TGCGCCAGCAGCCCGGGGGACAGGGGGGCAGACTATGGCTACACCTTC. Translation gives CASSPGDRGADYGYTF.

This clonotype came up a few times. Since a much larger clone is just one base distant, this may be a read error. Since no conserved phenylalanine or tryptophan closes the CDR3, a read error is the likely cause. The chain recombines TRBV5-1 with TRBJ2-7; D is perhaps TRBD2 (6 bases). Per germline, CDR1 SGHRS and CDR2 YFSETQ. The V end was cut by 0 bases, the J end by 3 bases, with 7 bases between. The CDR3 length is 13 residues. The CDR3 is CASSLEDYYEQYL. DNA of the CDR3: TGCGCCAGCAGCTTGGAGGACTACTACGAGCAGTACCTC.

This clonotype was recorded at least ten times. The chain combines TRBV20-1 with TRBJ1-4; unclear D gene. This CDR3 region has 13 residues. Looked up from germline, CDR1 is DFQATT and CDR2 is SNEGSKA (reference sequence). Trimming shortened V by 6 bases and J by 0 bases, and 8 bases separated the two germline ends. The CDR3 reads CSAQRTTNEKLFF. CDR3 in DNA: TGCAGTGCCCAGAGGACAACTAATGAAAAACTGTTTTTT.

This clonotype was recorded many times. The J gene is TRBJ2-7, the V gene TRBV30, with D perhaps matching TRBD1 (5 bases). Germline-derived CDR1 and CDR2 are GTSNPN and SVGIG (reference sequence). The length of the CDR3 is 15 residues. The germline V and J ends were trimmed by 5 bases and 0 bases, with 17 bases remaining between them. The CDR3 reads CAWVSQGFRSYEQYF. For the CDR3, the DNA is TGTGCCTGGGTCAGTCAGGGATTTCGCTCCTACGAGCAGTACTTC.

This clonotype was seen repeatedly, ten times or more. This chain links TRBV29-1 with TRBJ2-7; no clear D gene. Germline V gives CDR1 SQVTM, CDR2 ANQGSEA. CDR3 length: 12 amino acids. Trimming removed 8 bases from V and 1 base from J, with 12 bases in between. Here the CDR3 DNA reads TGCAGCACCCAGGACGGATCCTACGAGCAGTACTTC. It yields the protein CSTQDGSYEQYF.

In this sample, this clonotype turned up a few times. This chain uses TRBV30 with TRBJ1-2; weak D call: TRBD1 (6 bases). The CDR3 consists of 12 residues. Germline V gene sequence: CDR1 GTSNPN, CDR2 SVGIG (reference sequence). Trimming stripped 7 bases from V and 3 bases from J, with 12 bases between. CDR3 nucleotide sequence: TGTGCCTCCAGACGACAGGACTATGGCTACACCTTC. This translates into CASRRQDYGYTF.

This chain links TRBV28 with TRBJ1-2, with D maybe TRBD1 (5 bases). This CDR3 is built from 15 residues. V lost 7 bases and J lost 4, with 19 bases in between. From germline, CDR1 is MDHEN and CDR2 SYDVKM. CDR3 in amino acids: CASNILGGTIYGYTF. The CDR3 nucleotides are TGTGCCAGCAACATTTTGGGGGGGACTATCTATGGCTACACCTTC.

The chain uses TRBV20-1 and TRBJ2-3; 7 nucleotides line up with TRBD2. Trimming took 5 bases from V and 5 from J; bases not matched to a gene: 16. The CDR3 has 16 residues. Germline V lookup: CDR1 DFQATT, CDR2 SNEGSKA (reference sequence). CDR3 DNA sequence: TGCAGTGCTCTATCTAGCGGCCCCCGAGGCATAGATACGCAGTATTTT. It translates to CSALSSGPRGIDTQYF.

This clonotype was seen more than once but under ten times. The chain employs TRBV6-1 and TRBJ1-2, with D possibly matching TRBD1 (6 bases). This CDR3 spans 14 amino acids. Germline CDR1 is MNHNS and CDR2 is SASEGT. With 3 bases removed from V and 4 bases from J, the gap between germline ends came to 12 bases. CDR3 amino acids: CASSEQGSTYGYTF. The CDR3 DNA sequence: TGTGCCAGCAGTGAGCAGGGGTCTACCTATGGCTACACCTTC.

This clonotype appeared many times. The chain has TRBV18 and TRBJ1-2; D unclear. Germline V gene sequence: CDR1 KGHSH, CDR2 LQKENI. CDR3 length equals 11 residues. V shed 3 bases and J shed 8 bases, with 7 bases lying between them. The CDR3 coding sequence is TGTGCCAGCTCACCCGCTCGCGGCTACACCTTC. The encoded protein is CASSPARGYTF.

This clonotype occurred many times. The chain joins TRBV15 to TRBJ2-7; D possibly corresponds to TRBD2 (5 bases). The CDR3 sequence is 13 residues long. The V gene's germline CDR1 is LNHNV and CDR2 YYDKDF (reference sequence). With 6 bases removed from V and 2 bases from J, the gap between germline ends came to 11 bases. The CDR3 coding sequence is TGTGCCACCAGAGATCTCGGGACCTACGAGCAGTACTTC. Translation: CATRDLGTYEQYF.

The chain carries TRBV20-1 and TRBJ2-1, with 7 bases identical to TRBD2. The last part of the DNA fits TRBJ2-5 better; the J call may be wrong. CDR1 DFQATT and CDR2 SNEGSKA come from the germline V gene (reference sequence). The CDR3 consists of 16 residues. CDR3 DNA sequence: TGCAGTGCTAGAGACCCCATGCGGGAGATTCAAGAGACCCAGTACTTC. Its translation: CSARDPMREIQETQYF.

This clonotype was detected ten times or more. V is TRBV11-1 and J is TRBJ2-1, with TRBD1 matching over 8 bases. The V gene end was trimmed by 3 bases and the J gene end by 7 bases; junction bases not matched to a gene: 11. Germline V CDR1 and CDR2: SGHAT, FQDESV (reference sequence). The CDR3 is 16 residues long. Here the CDR3 reads CASSLAQGAFGNEQFF. CDR3 sequence (DNA): TGTGCCAGCAGCTTGGCGCAGGGGGCCTTCGGTAATGAGCAGTTCTTC.